The subject of this entry is one TCR beta chain. Its antigen remains unidentified. V gave up 6 bases and J gave up 6 bases, with 11 bases separating them. Germline V gives CDR1 DFQATT, CDR2 SNEGSKA (reference sequence). The CDR3 has 11 residues. Time point in this sample: week 3, after first cycle of checkpoint inhibitor. Only in-frame clones appear in the TCRdb table, and some are missing; sequencing was by immunoSEQ multiplex PCR. This sample carries 5,600 or so clones, about four fifths of them seen once, and the ten largest clones take around 35%. The data derive from a study of blood T cell dynamics during melanoma immunotherapy. Whole-study results and caveats: It remained unknown if the driving T cell clones were melanoma-specific.

This sequence joins TRBV20-1 and TRBJ1-1; unclear D gene. The clonotype comes from a human donor with melanoma. Sequencing used blood, obtained from a patient treated with checkpoint blockade. The CDR3 region is CSAPSGSEAFF. The CDR3, as DNA: TGCAGTGCGCCCTCGGGGTCTGAAGCTTTCTTT.